This TCR beta chain is from a study of identical twins. After removal of 1 base from V and 3 bases from J, the junction contained 7 bases not matched to a gene. In germline, CDR1 is SGHVS, CDR2 FNYEAQ. This CDR3 contains 17 residues. TCRdb re-called the 5' RACE reads with MiXCR, one entry per CDR3 protein. This sample carries more than 1.5 million distinct CDR3 sequences, about 31% of them seen once, and the ten largest clones take 0.25% to 0.3%. The receptor was derived from a newborn girl in good health. The chain links TRBV7-6 to TRBJ2-3; 10 bases match TRBD2. Sequenced material: cord blood. CDR3 DNA sequence: TGTGCCAGCAGCTTAGGCCTAGCGGGAGTTTGGACAGATACGCAGTATTTT. Translation gives CASSLGLAGVWTDTQYF.